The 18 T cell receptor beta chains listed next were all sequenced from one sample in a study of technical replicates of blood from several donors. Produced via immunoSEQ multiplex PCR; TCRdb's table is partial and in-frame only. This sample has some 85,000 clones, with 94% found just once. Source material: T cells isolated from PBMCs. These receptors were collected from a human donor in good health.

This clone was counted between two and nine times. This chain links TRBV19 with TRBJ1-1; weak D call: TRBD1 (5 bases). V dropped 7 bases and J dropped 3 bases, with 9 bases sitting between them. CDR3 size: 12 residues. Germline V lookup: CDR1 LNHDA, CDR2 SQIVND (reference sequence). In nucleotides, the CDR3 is TGTGCCAGTAATCGGGGGGACACTGAAGCTTTCTTT. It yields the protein CASNRGDTEAFF.

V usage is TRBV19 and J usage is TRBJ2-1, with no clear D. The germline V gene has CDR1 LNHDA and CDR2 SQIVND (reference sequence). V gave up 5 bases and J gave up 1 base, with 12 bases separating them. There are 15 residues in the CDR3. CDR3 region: CASSSQKESYNEQFF. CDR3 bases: TGTGCCAGTAGTTCGCAGAAGGAGTCCTACAATGAGCAGTTCTTC.

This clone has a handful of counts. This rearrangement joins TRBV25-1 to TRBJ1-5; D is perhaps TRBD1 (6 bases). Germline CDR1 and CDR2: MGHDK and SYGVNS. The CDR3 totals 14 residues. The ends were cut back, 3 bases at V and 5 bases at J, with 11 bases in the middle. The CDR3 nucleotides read TGTGCCAGCAGTGAGGCAGGGGTTCATCAGCCCCAGCATTTT. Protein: CASSEAGVHQPQHF.

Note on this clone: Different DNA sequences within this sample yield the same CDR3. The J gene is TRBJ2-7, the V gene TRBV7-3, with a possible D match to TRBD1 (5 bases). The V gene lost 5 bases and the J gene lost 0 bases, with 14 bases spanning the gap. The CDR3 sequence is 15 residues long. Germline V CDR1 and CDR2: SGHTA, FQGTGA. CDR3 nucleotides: TGTGCCAGCAGCCCCGGCCAGGGCAGCTCCTACGAGCAGTACTTC. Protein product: CASSPGQGSSYEQYF.

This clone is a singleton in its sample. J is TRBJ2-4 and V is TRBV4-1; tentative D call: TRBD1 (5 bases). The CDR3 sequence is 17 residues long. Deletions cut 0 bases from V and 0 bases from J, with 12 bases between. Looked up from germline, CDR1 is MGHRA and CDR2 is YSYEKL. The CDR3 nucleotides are TGCGCCAGCAGCCAAGATTCTGGACAAGTAGCCAAAAACATTCAGTACTTC. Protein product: CASSQDSGQVAKNIQYF.

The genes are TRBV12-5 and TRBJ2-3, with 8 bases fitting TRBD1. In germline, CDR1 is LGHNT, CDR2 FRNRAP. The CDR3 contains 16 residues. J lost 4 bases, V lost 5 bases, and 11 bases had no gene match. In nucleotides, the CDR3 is TGTGCTAGTGGTATCCGAGACAGGGGTATCCCAGATACGCAGTATTTT. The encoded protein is CASGIRDRGIPDTQYF. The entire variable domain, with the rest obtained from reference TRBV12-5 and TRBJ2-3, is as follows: DARVTQTPRHKVTEMGQEVTMRCQPILGHNTVFWYRQTMMQGLELLAYFRNRAPLDDSGMPKDRFSAEMPDATLATLKIQPSEPRDSAVYFCASGIRDRGIPDTQYFGPGTRLTVL.

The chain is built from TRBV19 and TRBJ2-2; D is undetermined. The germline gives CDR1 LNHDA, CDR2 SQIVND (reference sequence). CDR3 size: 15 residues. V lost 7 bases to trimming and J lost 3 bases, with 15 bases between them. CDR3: CASTRLGSYTGELFF. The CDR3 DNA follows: TGTGCCAGTACCCGCCTAGGCTCCTACACCGGGGAGCTGTTTTTT.

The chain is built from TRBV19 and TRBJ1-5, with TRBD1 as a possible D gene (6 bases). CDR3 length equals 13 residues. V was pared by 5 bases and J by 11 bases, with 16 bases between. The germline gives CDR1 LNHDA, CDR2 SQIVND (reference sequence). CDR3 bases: TGTGCCAGTAGTGTTACAGGGCCCCCGTCCCAGCATTTT. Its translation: CASSVTGPPSQHF.

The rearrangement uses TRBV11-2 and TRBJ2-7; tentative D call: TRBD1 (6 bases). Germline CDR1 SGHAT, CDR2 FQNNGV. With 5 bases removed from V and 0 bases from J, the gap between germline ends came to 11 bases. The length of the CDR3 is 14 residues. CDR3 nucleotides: TGTGCCAGCAGCATCACAGGGACCTCCTACGAGCAGTACTTC. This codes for CASSITGTSYEQYF.

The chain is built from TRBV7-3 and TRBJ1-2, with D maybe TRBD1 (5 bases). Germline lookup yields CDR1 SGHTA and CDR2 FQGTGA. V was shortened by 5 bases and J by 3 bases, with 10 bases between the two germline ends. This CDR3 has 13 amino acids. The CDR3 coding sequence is TGTGCCAGCAGCGGAGACAGAGACTATGGCTACACCTTC. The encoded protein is CASSGDRDYGYTF.

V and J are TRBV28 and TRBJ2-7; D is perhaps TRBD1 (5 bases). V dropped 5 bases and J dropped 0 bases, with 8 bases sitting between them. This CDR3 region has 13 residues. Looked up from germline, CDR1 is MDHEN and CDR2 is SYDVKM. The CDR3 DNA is TGTGCCAGCAGTCGACAGCCCTCCTACGAGCAGTACTTC. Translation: CASSRQPSYEQYF.

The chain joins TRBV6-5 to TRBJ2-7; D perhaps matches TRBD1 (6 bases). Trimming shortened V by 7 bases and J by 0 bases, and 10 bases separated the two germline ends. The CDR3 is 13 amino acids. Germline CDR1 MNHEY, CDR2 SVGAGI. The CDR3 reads CASKEQGSYEQYF. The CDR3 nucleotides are TGTGCCAGCAAGGAACAGGGCTCCTACGAGCAGTACTTC.

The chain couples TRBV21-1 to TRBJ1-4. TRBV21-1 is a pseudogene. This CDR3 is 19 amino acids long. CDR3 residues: CASSADAGTRGATKEKLFF. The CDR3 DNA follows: TGTGCCAGCAGCGCGGATGCGGGAACTCGGGGTGCGACAAAGGAAAAACTGTTTTTT.

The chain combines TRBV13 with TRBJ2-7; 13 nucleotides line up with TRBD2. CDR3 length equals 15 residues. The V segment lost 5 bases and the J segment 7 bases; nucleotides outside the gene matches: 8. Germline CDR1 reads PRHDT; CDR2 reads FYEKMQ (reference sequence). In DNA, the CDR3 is TGTGCCAGCAGCCCAACTAGCGGGAGGGTTCATGAGCAGTACTTC. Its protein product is CASSPTSGRVHEQYF. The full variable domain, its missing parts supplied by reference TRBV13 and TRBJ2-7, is AAGVIQSPRHLIKEKRETATLKCYPIPRHDTVYWYQQGPGQDPQFLISFYEKMQSDKGSIPDRFSAQQFSDYHSELNMSSLELGDSALYFCASSPTSGRVHEQYFGPGTRLTVT.

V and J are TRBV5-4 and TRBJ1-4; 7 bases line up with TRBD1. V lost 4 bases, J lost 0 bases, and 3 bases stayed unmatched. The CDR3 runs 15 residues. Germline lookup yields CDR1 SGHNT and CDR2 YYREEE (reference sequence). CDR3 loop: CASSPGTATNEKLFF. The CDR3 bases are TGTGCCAGCAGCCCCGGGACAGCAACTAATGAAAAACTGTTTTTT.

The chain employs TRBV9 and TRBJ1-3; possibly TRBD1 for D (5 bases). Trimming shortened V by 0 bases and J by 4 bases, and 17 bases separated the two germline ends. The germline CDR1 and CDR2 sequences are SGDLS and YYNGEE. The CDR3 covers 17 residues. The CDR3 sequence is CASSVASWGVAGNTIYF. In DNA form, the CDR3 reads TGTGCCAGCAGCGTAGCCTCCTGGGGGGTCGCCGGAAACACCATATATTTT.

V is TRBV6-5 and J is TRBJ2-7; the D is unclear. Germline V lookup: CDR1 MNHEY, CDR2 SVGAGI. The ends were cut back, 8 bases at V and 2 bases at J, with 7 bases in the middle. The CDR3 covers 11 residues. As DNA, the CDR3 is TGTGCCAGCCATGGGCCCTACGAGCAGTACTTC. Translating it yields CASHGPYEQYF.

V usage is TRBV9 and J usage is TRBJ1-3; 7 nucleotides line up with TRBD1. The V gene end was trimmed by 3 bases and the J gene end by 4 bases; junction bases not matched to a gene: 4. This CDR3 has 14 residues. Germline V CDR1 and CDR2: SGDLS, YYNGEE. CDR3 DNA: TGTGCCAGCAGCGGACCAGGGGGGGGAAACACCATATATTTT. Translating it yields CASSGPGGGNTIYF. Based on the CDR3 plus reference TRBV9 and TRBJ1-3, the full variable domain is DSGVTQTPKHLITATGQRVTLRCSPRSGDLSVYWYQQSLDQGLQFLIQYYNGEERAKGNILERFSAQQFPDLHSELNLSSLELGDSALYFCASSGPGGGNTIYFGEGSWLTVV.